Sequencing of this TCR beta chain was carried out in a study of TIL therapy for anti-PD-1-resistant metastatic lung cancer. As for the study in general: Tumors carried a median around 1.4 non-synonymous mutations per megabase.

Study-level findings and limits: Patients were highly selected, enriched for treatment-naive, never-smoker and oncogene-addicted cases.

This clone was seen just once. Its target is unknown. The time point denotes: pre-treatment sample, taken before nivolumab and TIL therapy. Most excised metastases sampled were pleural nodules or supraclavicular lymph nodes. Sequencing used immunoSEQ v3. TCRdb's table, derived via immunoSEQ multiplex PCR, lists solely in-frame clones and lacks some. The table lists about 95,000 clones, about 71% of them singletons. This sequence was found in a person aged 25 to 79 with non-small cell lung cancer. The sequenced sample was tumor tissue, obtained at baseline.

In nucleotides, the CDR3 is TGTGCCAGCAGCCACTCGGGAGAGGGGGATACGCAGTATTTT. Translated: CASSHSGEGDTQYF. This chain connects TRBV3-1 (or the pseudogene TRBV3-2) to TRBJ2-3; the D gene is possibly TRBD2 (6 bases). Germline V gene data show CDR1 as LGHDT and CDR2 as YNNKEL (reference sequence). The V gene lost 3 bases and the J gene lost 6 bases, with 13 bases spanning the gap. This CDR3 spans 14 amino acids.